One and the same sample provided the 32 T cell receptor beta chains below, sequenced in a study of beta chain features in type 1 diabetes. All of the isolated RNA was reverse transcribed, so expressed TCRB transcripts were sequenced. Clones were read by immunoSEQ multiplex PCR, and TCRdb kept only the in-frame ones, dropping some. The sample records 860,000 or so clones, roughly 16% being singletons. The sample taken for sequencing was naive CD4+ T cells from blood. The receptors here all came from a woman aged 18-29 years in good health.

The chain couples TRBV7-9 to TRBJ2-7; the match to TRBD1 covers 9 bases. The CDR3 is 14 amino acids. CDR1 and CDR2 (germline): SEHNR, FQNEAQ (reference sequence). With 5 bases clipped from V and 5 bases from J, the junction kept 7 bases outside the gene matches. CDR3: CASSRFGTGNEQYF. For the CDR3, the DNA is TGTGCCAGCAGCCGATTCGGGACAGGGAACGAGCAGTACTTC.

This clone turned up a few times. This chain links TRBV14 with TRBJ1-5, with D possibly matching TRBD1 (5 bases). The CDR3 loop spans 19 amino acids. V was pared by 0 bases and J by 6 bases, with 24 bases between. The germline gives CDR1 SGHDN, CDR2 FVKESK. CDR3 loop: CASSQDRIMGPGIFQPQHF. The CDR3 region has the DNA TGTGCCAGCAGCCAAGATCGTATAATGGGCCCAGGGATCTTTCAGCCCCAGCATTTT.

This clone came up a few times. The chain joins TRBV2 to TRBJ1-2, with D possibly TRBD1 on 5 matching bases. CDR1 and CDR2 from the germline V gene are SNHLY and FYNNEI. The CDR3 covers 12 residues. Trimming stripped 9 bases from V and 8 bases from J, with 16 bases between. The CDR3 region is CASTGDESGYTF. In DNA, the CDR3 is TGTGCCAGTACAGGCGACGAGAGCGGCTACACCTTC.

The sample holds a few counts of this clone. The chain couples TRBV7-3 to TRBJ2-2; weak D call: TRBD2 (5 bases). The CDR3 runs 15 residues. V lost 5 bases and J 3 bases, leaving 13 bases between the germline ends. The germline V gene has CDR1 SGHTA and CDR2 FQGTGA. CDR3 amino acids: CASSPTSRDTGELFF. In DNA form, the CDR3 reads TGTGCCAGCAGCCCTACGTCGAGGGACACCGGGGAGCTGTTTTTT.

The V and J genes are TRBV2 and TRBJ2-1; 10 bases fit TRBD2. Germline CDR1 SNHLY, CDR2 FYNNEI. The CDR3 has 13 residues. V trimming: 7 bases; J trimming: 8 bases; junction bases outside the gene matches: 5. DNA for the CDR3: TGTGCCAGCATCCTGCTAGCGGGAGATGAGCAGTTCTTC. Protein sequence: CASILLAGDEQFF.

This clone has more than one count but fewer than ten. CDR3 sequence (DNA): TGTGCCGCGGGGCCCAGCTACGAGCAGTACTTC. Protein: CAAGPSYEQYF. This rearrangement joins TRBV28 to TRBJ2-7, with D possibly matching TRBD2 (6 bases). V lost 11 bases, J lost 3 bases, and 11 bases lay in between. The CDR3 has 11 amino acids. Germline V gene data show CDR1 as MDHEN and CDR2 as SYDVKM.

This clone came up a few times. The chain employs TRBV7-8 and TRBJ2-7; a possible D gene is TRBD2 (6 bases). Germline CDR1 SGHVS, CDR2 FQNEAQ. Trimming removed 1 base at V and 6 bases at J, with 7 bases between. The CDR3 spans 12 residues. CDR3 sequence (DNA): TGTGCCAGCAGCTTAGAGCGGGTCGAGCAGTACTTC. This gives the protein CASSLERVEQYF.

The chain links TRBV2 to TRBJ1-3, with D perhaps TRBD1 (5 bases). CDR1 and CDR2 from the germline V gene are SNHLY and FYNNEI. This CDR3 region has 15 residues. V was clipped by 2 bases and J by 2 bases, with 10 bases between them. The CDR3 DNA follows: TGTGCCAGCAGTGAATGGGACGGGACTGGAAACACCATATATTTT. It is translated as CASSEWDGTGNTIYF.

The chain carries TRBV5-1 and TRBJ2-5, with D uncertain. Near its end, the DNA agrees better with TRBJ2-7, so the J call may be wrong. The V gene's germline CDR1 is SGHRS and CDR2 YFSETQ. This CDR3 contains 14 residues. DNA of the CDR3: TGCGCCAGCAGCTTGGTGCCACAGCTATACGAGCAGTACTTC. It is translated as CASSLVPQLYEQYF.

This clone turned up a few times. This sequence joins TRBV7-2 and TRBJ2-7; 7 positions agree with TRBD1. Looked up from germline, CDR1 is SGHTA and CDR2 is FQGNSA. V gave up 0 bases and J gave up 0 bases; unmatched junction bases: 2. The CDR3 length is 15 residues. This CDR3 reads CASSLATGLSYEQYF. Here the CDR3 DNA reads TGTGCCAGCAGCTTAGCGACAGGGCTCTCCTACGAGCAGTACTTC.

V is TRBV28 and J is TRBJ1-2; 8 nucleotides match TRBD1. The CDR3 length is 13 residues. V lost 5 bases, J lost 4 bases, and 3 bases stayed unmatched. Germline CDR1 MDHEN, CDR2 SYDVKM. The CDR3 DNA reads as TGTGCCAGCAGTACAGGGGGGAGCTATGGCTACACCTTC. It specifies CASSTGGSYGYTF.

A few counts support this clone. The genes are TRBV20-1 and TRBJ1-2; D uncertain. Trimming stripped 5 bases from V and 4 bases from J, with 8 bases between. Looked up from germline, CDR1 is DFQATT and CDR2 is SNEGSKA (reference sequence). CDR3 length: 11 amino acids. In DNA form, the CDR3 reads TGCAGTGCTGCGACCTCCTATGGCTACACCTTC. This sequence encodes CSAATSYGYTF.

The genes are TRBV7-8 and TRBJ1-5; D ambiguous. This CDR3 comprises 15 residues. Germline lookup yields CDR1 SGHVS and CDR2 FQNEAQ. Trimming left V 1 base short and J 3 bases short, with 10 bases between. The CDR3 DNA sequence: TGTGCCAGCAGCTTAGGAGGGATTACCAATCAGCCCCAGCATTTT. This codes for CASSLGGITNQPQHF.

This chain connects TRBV5-4 to TRBJ2-5, with 9 bases fitting TRBD2. V was pared by 3 bases and J by 0 bases, with 9 bases of the junction left unmatched. Germline loops: CDR1 SGHNT, CDR2 YYREEE (reference sequence). The CDR3 contains 17 residues. For the CDR3, the DNA is TGTGCCAGCAGCTCTGGTAGCAGCGGGGGGTACCAAGAGACCCAGTACTTC. Its protein product is CASSSGSSGGYQETQYF.

This chain joins TRBV6-6 and TRBJ1-1, with no clear D. V lost 6 bases and J 7 bases, leaving 12 bases between the germline ends. Germline CDR1 reads MNHNY; CDR2 reads SVGAGI (reference sequence). The CDR3 has 12 residues. CDR3 region: CASSLKGSEAFF. The CDR3 DNA reads as TGTGCCAGCAGCCTTAAGGGAAGTGAAGCTTTCTTT.

This clone was counted only a few times. The V gene is TRBV7-8, the J gene TRBJ2-1, with 10 bases identical to TRBD2. This CDR3 has 16 amino acids. In germline, CDR1 is SGHVS, CDR2 FQNEAQ. Trimming cost V 3 bases and J 2 bases; bases outside gene matches: 4. The CDR3 DNA is TGTGCCAGCAGCTTGGCTAGCGGGAGCGCCTACAATGAGCAGTTCTTC. It specifies CASSLASGSAYNEQFF.

J is TRBJ2-7 and V is TRBV6-1; D gene ambiguous. The CDR3 sequence is 12 residues long. Germline V gene sequence: CDR1 MNHNS, CDR2 SASEGT. V lost 5 bases to trimming and J lost 4 bases, with 9 bases between them. In DNA form, the CDR3 reads TGTGCCAGCAGTAGTCAAGGGTACGAGCAGTACTTC. Its translation: CASSSQGYEQYF.

This clone was detected a few times. The chain carries TRBV5-1 and TRBJ2-7, with D hard to call. The V gene lost 2 bases and the J gene lost 3 bases, with 6 bases spanning the gap. The CDR3 spans 12 residues. CDR1 and CDR2 (germline): SGHRS, YFSETQ. In DNA, the CDR3 is TGCGCCAGCAGCTTAATCGACTACGAGCAGTACTTC. It yields the protein CASSLIDYEQYF.

This chain connects TRBV9 to TRBJ2-3, with D unresolved. Trimming stripped 0 bases from V and 5 bases from J, with 19 bases between. The CDR3 runs to 17 residues. Germline values: CDR1 SGDLS, CDR2 YYNGEE. CDR3 nucleotide sequence: TGTGCCAGCAGCGTAGGATCGGGTAGGATGATTGGAGATACGCAGTATTTT. This translates into CASSVGSGRMIGDTQYF.

In its sample, this clone was seen a few times. The rearrangement uses TRBV4-2 and TRBJ2-2; D call uncertain. The CDR3 has 14 residues. CDR1 is LGHNA and CDR2 is YNFKEQ in the germline V gene. Trimming took 4 bases from V and 6 from J, leaving 12 bases between them. The CDR3 nucleotides read TGTGCCAGCAGCCCAACAGTCGCCTCCGGGGAGCTGTTTTTT. Amino acids: CASSPTVASGELFF.

This clone occurred a few times. This chain uses TRBV9 with TRBJ2-3; D is ambiguous. The V end lost 2 bases, the J end lost 1 base, and 11 bases lay between the germline ends. This CDR3 has 15 amino acids. Germline loops: CDR1 SGDLS, CDR2 YYNGEE. CDR3 residues: CASSVRSDRTDTQYF. CDR3 in DNA: TGTGCCAGCAGCGTTAGATCAGATCGCACAGATACGCAGTATTTT.

The chain has TRBV5-8 and TRBJ2-2; D might be TRBD1 (6 bases). The CDR3 runs 15 residues. Between the trimmed V and J ends, which lost 5 bases and 3 bases, there was a span of 14 bases. Germline lookup yields CDR1 SGHTS and CDR2 YDEGEE. The DNA of the CDR3 is TGTGCCAGCAGTTCGGACAGACAGTACACCGGGGAGCTGTTTTTT. This sequence encodes CASSSDRQYTGELFF.

This clone was observed a handful of times. The genes are TRBV11-1 and TRBJ2-1; 14 positions agree with TRBD2. The CDR3 sequence is 15 residues long. CDR1 is SGHAT and CDR2 is FQDESV in the germline V gene (reference sequence). With V trimmed by 5 bases and J by 10 bases, 7 bases remained unmatched. This CDR3 is CASSGTSGRMREQFF. CDR3 coding DNA: TGTGCCAGCAGCGGGACTAGCGGGAGAATGAGGGAGCAGTTCTTC.

This rearrangement joins TRBV29-1 to TRBJ2-2; the match to TRBD1 covers 11 bases. Germline CDR1 reads SQVTM; CDR2 reads ANQGSEA. The CDR3 runs to 12 residues. Trimming at V came to 6 bases and at J to 6 bases, leaving 0 bases not matched to a gene. The CDR3 spells CSVGQGAGELFF. The CDR3 DNA reads TGCAGCGTGGGACAGGGGGCCGGGGAGCTGTTTTTT.

This clone came up a few times. This sequence joins TRBV7-9 and TRBJ2-5, with 7 bases aligning to TRBD1. Germline V gene data show CDR1 as SEHNR and CDR2 as FQNEAQ (reference sequence). V shed 5 bases and J 5 bases; nucleotides not matched to a gene: 8. The CDR3 is made up of 14 amino acids. The CDR3 DNA is TGTGCCAGCAGCCTATATACAGGGGTGGAGACCCAGTACTTC. Encoded protein: CASSLYTGVETQYF.

The CDR3: CASKSGSGEYEQYF. DNA of the CDR3: TGTGCCAGCAAGAGTGGTAGCGGCGAATACGAGCAGTACTTC. The V and J genes are TRBV28 and TRBJ2-7, with TRBD2 as a possible D gene (6 bases). V lost 7 bases and J 4 bases, leaving 17 bases between the germline ends. CDR1 is MDHEN and CDR2 is SYDVKM in the germline V gene. This CDR3 spans 14 amino acids.

This clone appeared a few times. The rearrangement joins TRBV28 to TRBJ2-1; D gene unclear. Trimming cost V 7 bases and J 3 bases, with 10 bases left between them. This CDR3 contains 13 residues. The germline gives CDR1 MDHEN, CDR2 SYDVKM. CDR3 protein: CASTEINYNEQFF. DNA of the CDR3: TGTGCCAGCACCGAAATTAACTACAATGAGCAGTTCTTC.

This clone was counted only a few times. The rearrangement uses TRBV2 and TRBJ1-2, with D tentatively TRBD1 (6 bases). V was trimmed by 7 bases and J by 8 bases, leaving 17 bases between them. This CDR3 is built from 13 residues. Germline assignment: CDR1 SNHLY and CDR2 FYNNEI. The CDR3 sequence is CASKSRDISGYTF. The CDR3, as DNA: TGTGCCAGCAAGAGCAGGGACATCTCCGGCTACACCTTC.

The V and J genes are TRBV4-2 and TRBJ2-3; D is ambiguous. Germline V CDR1 and CDR2: LGHNA, YNFKEQ. The CDR3 has 15 amino acids. The germline V and J ends were trimmed by 4 bases and 4 bases, with 15 bases remaining between them. CDR3 in DNA: TGTGCCAGCAGCCGTCACCAAGGTTTGGCAGATACGCAGTATTTT. Protein sequence: CASSRHQGLADTQYF.

The chain recombines TRBV28 with TRBJ2-7; the D gene is possibly TRBD1 (8 bases). The CDR3 extends over 16 amino acids. Germline CDR1 is MDHEN and CDR2 is SYDVKM. Trimming stripped 7 bases from V and 3 bases from J, with 22 bases between. CDR3 nucleotide sequence: TGTGCCAGCATCCCCGGGGGGACAGGTGGTTTCTACGAGCAGTACTTC. It is translated as CASIPGGTGGFYEQYF.

This clone appeared a few times. The CDR3 here is CASSPARYEQYF. CDR3 nucleotide sequence: TGTGCCAGCTCACCAGCCCGCTACGAGCAGTACTTC. The chain has TRBV18 and TRBJ2-7, with D uncertain. This CDR3 region has 12 residues. Looked up from germline, CDR1 is KGHSH and CDR2 is LQKENI. V was trimmed by 2 bases and J by 3 bases, leaving 5 bases between them.

About this clone itself: Within the sample, other DNA sequences also encode this same CDR3. This chain links TRBV19 with TRBJ1-5, with D perhaps matching TRBD1 (5 bases). CDR1 and CDR2 (germline): LNHDA, SQIVND (reference sequence). V dropped 2 bases and J dropped 4 bases, with 9 bases sitting between them. This CDR3 has 14 amino acids. The CDR3 reads CASSIQGGNQPQHF. Written as DNA, the CDR3 is TGTGCCAGTAGTATACAGGGAGGTAATCAGCCCCAGCATTTT.